The 16 T cell receptor beta chains presented below share a single source sample, sequenced in a study of CD8+ T cells in alopecia areata. As to treatment: oral pan-JAK inhibitor, 5-10 mg twice daily. In each case, RNA was isolated and then reverse transcribed into cDNA as the sequencing template. Repertoires were generated with immunoSEQ multiplex PCR, while TCRdb's copy carries only in-frame clones and drops some. Of about 160,000 clones in the sample, around three fifths are singletons; the top ten hold over 12%. Material: CD4+ T cells sorted from blood, obtained at week 24, from a patient treated with tofacitinib. These receptors all stem from a human donor with alopecia areata.

This clone was recorded once. The chain carries TRBV25-1 and TRBJ1-6; D is unresolved. The germline V and J ends were trimmed by 3 bases and 10 bases, with 19 bases remaining between them. The germline gives CDR1 MGHDK, CDR2 SYGVNS. This CDR3 has 16 amino acids. CDR3 DNA sequence: TGTGCCAGCAGTGACTATCGAAAGGGTAATTCGTCACCCCTCCACTTT. It specifies CASSDYRKGNSSPLHF.

This clone was seen a single time. The chain uses TRBV7-8 and TRBJ2-2; D is uncertain. Deletions cut 4 bases from V and 7 bases from J, with 7 bases between. The CDR3 extends over 12 amino acids. Germline V gene lookup returns CDR1 SGHVS and CDR2 FQNEAQ. The CDR3 is CASSSFIGELFF. The CDR3 DNA reads as TGTGCCAGCAGCTCATTCATCGGGGAGCTGTTTTTT.

This clone was picked up a small number of times. The J gene is TRBJ2-7, the V gene TRBV23-1; D uncertain. TRBV23-1 is sorted into the ORF group, with uncertain function. V lost 9 bases and J lost 4, with 19 bases in between. This CDR3 is built from 14 residues. Written as DNA, the CDR3 is TGCGCCAGTCGTGACGTGGAAAGCATGTACGAGCAGTACTTC. Protein sequence: CASRDVESMYEQYF.

The J gene is TRBJ1-3, the V gene TRBV30, with D tentatively TRBD1 (6 bases). V was shortened by 0 bases and J by 5 bases, with 11 bases between the two germline ends. This CDR3 has 14 residues. Germline V gives CDR1 GTSNPN, CDR2 SVGIG (reference sequence). CDR3: CAWSVGTGRNTIYF. The DNA of the CDR3 is TGTGCCTGGAGTGTAGGTACAGGGAGAAACACCATATATTTT.

The rearrangement joins TRBV4-1 to TRBJ1-1; D is possibly TRBD1 (5 bases). CDR1 MGHRA and CDR2 YSYEKL come from the germline V gene. V lost 6 bases to trimming and J lost 2 bases, with 19 bases between them. The CDR3 is 16 amino acids. CDR3 region: CASRGLGAGINTEAFF. The CDR3 nucleotides are TGCGCCAGCAGGGGGCTCGGGGCAGGGATAAACACTGAAGCTTTCTTT.

This chain joins TRBV30 and TRBJ1-2; no firm D call. Trimming pared 0 bases from V and 7 bases from J, leaving 12 bases between. This CDR3 is built from 13 residues. Germline V gene data show CDR1 as GTSNPN and CDR2 as SVGIG (reference sequence). CDR3: CAWSVGRTGGYTF. The CDR3 DNA is TGTGCCTGGAGTGTCGGACGAACGGGTGGCTACACCTTC.

The rearrangement links TRBV29-1 to TRBJ1-5; a weak D match, TRBD1 (5 bases). The CDR3 runs 13 residues. Germline CDR1 is SQVTM and CDR2 is ANQGSEA. Trimming took 3 bases from V and 6 from J, leaving 12 bases between them. CDR3 sequence reads: CSVDGGKGQPQHF. CDR3 bases: TGCAGCGTTGATGGGGGGAAAGGTCAGCCCCAGCATTTT.

The chain employs TRBV6-5 and TRBJ2-1, with 7 bases lining up with TRBD2. The V and J ends lost 2 bases and 0 bases, in that order; junction bases with no gene match: 4. This CDR3 has 16 residues. The germline V gene encodes CDR1 MNHEY and CDR2 SVGAGI. CDR3 DNA: TGTGCCAGCAGTTACGGGGGGGAGATCTCCTACAATGAGCAGTTCTTC. The encoded protein is CASSYGGEISYNEQFF.

The V gene is TRBV29-1, the J gene TRBJ2-2; 7 bases agree with TRBD2. The V and J ends lost 6 bases and 0 bases, in that order; junction bases with no gene match: 7. From germline, CDR1 is SQVTM and CDR2 ANQGSEA. The CDR3 totals 15 residues. CDR3 sequence reads: CSVPSGASNTGELFF. The CDR3 nucleotides are TGCAGCGTCCCCAGCGGGGCCTCGAACACCGGGGAGCTGTTTTTT.

The gene calls are TRBV15 and TRBJ1-5; the D gene is possibly TRBD1 (5 bases). V was cut by 4 bases and J by 4 bases, with 14 bases left in between. Germline loops: CDR1 LNHNV, CDR2 YYDKDF (reference sequence). The CDR3 covers 15 residues. CDR3 DNA sequence: TGTGCCACCAGCAATTGGGCAGGGAATAATCAGCCCCAGCATTTT. It codes for CATSNWAGNNQPQHF.

V usage is TRBV19 and J usage is TRBJ1-2, with TRBD1 identical over 9 bases. The germline gives CDR1 LNHDA, CDR2 SQIVND (reference sequence). With V trimmed by 7 bases and J by 1 base, 13 bases remained unmatched. The CDR3 totals 17 residues. This chain's CDR3 is CASTPPGTGRRNYGYTF. The CDR3 nucleotides read TGTGCCAGTACACCTCCCGGGACAGGGCGGCGTAACTATGGCTACACCTTC.

The rearrangement links TRBV7-2 to TRBJ2-2; no firm D call. The CDR3 has 14 amino acids. Trimming removed 3 bases at V and 4 bases at J, with 9 bases between. Germline V gene lookup returns CDR1 SGHTA and CDR2 FQGNSA. This CDR3 reads CASSFVVGTGELFF. CDR3 sequence (DNA): TGTGCCAGCAGCTTTGTAGTGGGCACCGGGGAGCTGTTTTTT.

The sample holds a few counts of this clone. This chain joins TRBV7-2 and TRBJ1-5; D may be TRBD1 (5 bases). The germline V and J ends were trimmed by 1 base and 5 bases, with 6 bases remaining between them. CDR3 length: 13 amino acids. Germline V gives CDR1 SGHTA, CDR2 FQGNSA. CDR3 nucleotide sequence: TGTGCCAGCAGCTTAGGAGGGGATCAGCCCCAGCATTTT. The encoded protein is CASSLGGDQPQHF.

The chain joins TRBV7-9 to TRBJ1-2, with a weak D call TRBD1 (5 bases). V dropped 9 bases and J dropped 3 bases, with 17 bases sitting between them. This CDR3 region has 14 residues. CDR1 SEHNR and CDR2 FQNEAQ come from the germline V gene (reference sequence). The chain's CDR3 is CASNDEGRDYGYTF. The CDR3, as DNA: TGTGCCAGTAATGACGAGGGGCGAGACTATGGCTACACCTTC. Full variable domain (missing parts from reference TRBV7-9 and TRBJ1-2): DTGVSQNPRHKITKRGQNVTFRCDPISEHNRLYWYRQTLGQGPEFLTYFQNEAQLEKSRLLSDRFSAERPKGSFSTLEIQRTEQGDSAMYLCASNDEGRDYGYTFGSGTRLTVV.

This chain joins TRBV25-1 and TRBJ1-4; TRBD1 might be the D (6 bases). Germline V CDR1 and CDR2: MGHDK, SYGVNS. This CDR3 spans 12 amino acids. The V end was cut by 10 bases, the J end by 3 bases, with 9 bases between. The CDR3 sequence: CATGGSNEKLFF. The CDR3 DNA is TGTGCCACCGGGGGCTCTAATGAAAAACTGTTTTTT.

This rearrangement joins TRBV30 to TRBJ2-5; D is uncertain. Germline lookup yields CDR1 GTSNPN and CDR2 SVGIG (reference sequence). This CDR3 is built from 14 residues. Deletions cut 3 bases from V and 4 bases from J, with 15 bases between. The CDR3 nucleotides are TGTGCCTGGAGCATAAACGCGAATCGAGAGACCCAGTACTTC. As protein: CAWSINANRETQYF. Full variable domain (rest looked up from reference TRBV30 and TRBJ2-5): SQTIHQWPATLVQPVGSPLSLECTVEGTSNPNLYWYRQAAGRGLQLLFYSVGIGQISSEVPQNLSASRPQDRQFILSSKKLLLSDSGFYLCAWSINANRETQYFGPGTRLLVL.